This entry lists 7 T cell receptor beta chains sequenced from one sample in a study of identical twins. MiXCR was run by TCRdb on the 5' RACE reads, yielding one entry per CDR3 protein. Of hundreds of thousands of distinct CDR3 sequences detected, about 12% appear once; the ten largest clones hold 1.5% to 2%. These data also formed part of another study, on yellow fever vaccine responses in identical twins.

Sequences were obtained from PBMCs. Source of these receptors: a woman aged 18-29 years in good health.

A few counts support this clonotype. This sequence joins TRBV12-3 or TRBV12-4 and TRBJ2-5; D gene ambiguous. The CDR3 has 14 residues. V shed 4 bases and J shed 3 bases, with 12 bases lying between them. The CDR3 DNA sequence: TGTGCCAGCAGTTATCGAATTAGAGAAGAGACCCAGTACTTC. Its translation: CASSYRIREETQYF.

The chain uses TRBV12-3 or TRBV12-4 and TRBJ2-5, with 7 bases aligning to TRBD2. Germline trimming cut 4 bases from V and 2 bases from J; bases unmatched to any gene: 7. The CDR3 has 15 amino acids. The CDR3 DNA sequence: TGTGCCAGCAGTTCAAAACACGGGGGGCAAGAGACCCAGTACTTC. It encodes CASSSKHGGQETQYF.

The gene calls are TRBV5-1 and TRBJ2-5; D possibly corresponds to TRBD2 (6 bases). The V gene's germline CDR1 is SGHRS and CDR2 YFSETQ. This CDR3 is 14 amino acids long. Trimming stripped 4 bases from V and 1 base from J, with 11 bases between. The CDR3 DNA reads TGCGCCAGCAGCCCGGGGGAACTCCAAGAGACCCAGTACTTC. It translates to CASSPGELQETQYF.

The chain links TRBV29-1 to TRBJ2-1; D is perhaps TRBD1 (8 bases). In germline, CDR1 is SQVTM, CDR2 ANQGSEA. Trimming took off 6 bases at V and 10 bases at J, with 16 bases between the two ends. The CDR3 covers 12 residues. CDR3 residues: CSVGQAGREQFF. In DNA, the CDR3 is TGCAGCGTGGGACAGGCCGGGAGGGAGCAGTTCTTC.

CDR3 DNA: TGTGCCAGCAGCTTCAATACAGGGACCTACGAGCAGTACTTC. Translated: CASSFNTGTYEQYF. V usage is TRBV11-2 and J usage is TRBJ2-7; D perhaps matches TRBD1 (6 bases). The germline gives CDR1 SGHAT, CDR2 FQNNGV. V was clipped by 3 bases and J by 2 bases, with 11 bases between them. The CDR3 runs to 14 residues.

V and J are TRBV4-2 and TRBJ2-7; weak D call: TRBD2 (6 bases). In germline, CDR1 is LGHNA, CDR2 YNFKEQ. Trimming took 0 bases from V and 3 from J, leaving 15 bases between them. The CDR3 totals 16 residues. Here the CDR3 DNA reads TGTGCCAGCAGCCAAGAGAGGTTTCGGGGGTACTACGAGCAGTACGTC. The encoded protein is CASSQERFRGYYEQYV.

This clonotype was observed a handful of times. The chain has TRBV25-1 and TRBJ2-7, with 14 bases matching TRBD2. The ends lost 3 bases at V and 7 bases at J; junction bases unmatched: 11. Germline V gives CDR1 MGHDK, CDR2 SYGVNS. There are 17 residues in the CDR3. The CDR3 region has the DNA TGTGCCAGCAGTGACCGCCGACTAGCGGGAGGGCCTGAAGAGCAGTACTTC. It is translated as CASSDRRLAGGPEEQYF.